This TCR beta chain originates from a study of CD4 T cell repertoires in COVID-19. Study context: After around ten days of IL-2 expansion, CFSE-low cells were relabeled and restimulated with other coronavirus spikes.

The germline V and J ends were trimmed by 3 bases and 1 base, with 10 bases remaining between them. Germline V gene sequence: CDR1 SGHDT, CDR2 YYEEEE. The CDR3 sequence is 14 residues long. The study's findings and limits: Several top expanded SARS-CoV-2-reactive clonotypes were shared by two or three memory subsets. SARS-CoV and/or HKU1 spike cultures shared between 7 and 25% of SARS-CoV-2 clonotypes.

As concerns this clone: Its antigen is not known.

Sequencing was done directly on freshly isolated, uncultured memory T cells. Here immunoSEQ multiplex PCR was the method, and the copy in TCRdb shows in-frame clones only, minus some. This table has under 30,000 clones, 85% to 95% appearing once. This specimen consisted of circulating follicular helper CD4+ T cells (cTfh) from blood, obtained before the COVID-19 pandemic. This receptor was taken from a human donor who had COVID-19. The chain employs TRBV5-6 and TRBJ2-5, with D possibly being TRBD2 (6 bases). DNA for the CDR3: TGTGCCAGCAGCTCTACTAGCAGCCAAGAGACCCAGTACTTC. Protein sequence: CASSSTSSQETQYF.